This T cell receptor (beta chain) was observed in a study of OX40 agonist ivuxolimab in advanced cancers. Across the study: Patients receiving dose escalation had hepatocellular carcinoma, melanoma, renal cell or head and neck cancer.

In regard to this clone: What it binds is unknown.

General study findings and limits: Fewer expanded clones were found on average in CD4+ than in CD8+ T cells. Antigen targets of the expanded peripheral T cells went undetermined.

Germline loops: CDR1 ENHRY, CDR2 SYGVKD. V lost 10 bases and J 0 bases, leaving 13 bases between the germline ends. This CDR3 is 13 amino acids long. The data were produced by immunoSEQ multiplex PCR, yet TCRdb's version contains in-frame clones alone and is incomplete. The repertoire has 100,000 to 110,000 clones, roughly 90% of them found once; the top ten carry around 0.15%. The clonotype originates from an adult with an advanced solid tumor such as melanoma, head and neck, liver or kidney cancer. V usage is TRBV10-3 and J usage is TRBJ2-7; the D gene could be TRBD1 or TRBD2 (7 bases each). The input for sequencing was CD4+ or CD8+ T cells sorted from blood, taken in a trial of the OX40 agonist ivuxolimab. The CDR3 region is CASRGGSSYEQYF. In nucleotides, the CDR3 is TGTGCCAGCAGGGGGGGCAGCTCCTACGAGCAGTACTTC.